Listed here are 8 T cell receptor beta chains from one sample, sequenced in a study of T cells in Graves' hyperthyroidism and ophthalmopathy. TCR beta CDR3 sequences were amplified from RNA transcripts. First-round RT-PCR of the TCR CDR3 relied on the HTBI primer set. In TCRdb, the multiplex PCR reads were re-called with MiXCR into one record per CDR3 protein. The sample shows about 720,000 distinct CDR3 sequences, approximately 19% of them seen only once. Sequencing was carried out using blood. These receptors originate from a woman in her 50s with Graves' hyperthyroidism that later progressed to Graves' ophthalmopathy.

This clonotype has just a few counts. The genes are TRBV27 and TRBJ1-1; D is undetermined. V lost 5 bases and J 0 bases, leaving 10 bases between the germline ends. Germline CDR1 reads MNHEY; CDR2 reads SMNVEV (reference sequence). CDR3 length: 14 amino acids. CDR3 in amino acids: CASSIGLMNTEAFF. The CDR3, as DNA: TGTGCCAGCAGTATAGGATTAATGAACACTGAAGCTTTCTTT.

This clonotype was found many times. V usage is TRBV13 and J usage is TRBJ1-1, with D unclear. Per germline, CDR1 PRHDT and CDR2 FYEKMQ (reference sequence). V gave up 1 base and J gave up 1 base, with 10 bases separating them. The CDR3 has 15 amino acids. The CDR3 DNA reads TGTGCCAGCAGCTTAGCACAGCCCGAGAACACTGAAGCTTTCTTT. Residues: CASSLAQPENTEAFF.

The V gene is TRBV7-9, the J gene TRBJ2-3, with 10 nucleotides matching TRBD2. V lost 7 bases, J lost 4 bases, and 8 bases stayed unmatched. CDR1 SEHNR and CDR2 FQNEAQ come from the germline V gene (reference sequence). The CDR3 consists of 15 residues. The CDR3 bases are TGTGCCAGCACCCTCGGACTAGCGGTGGCAGATACGCAGTATTTT. It yields the protein CASTLGLAVADTQYF.

The table lists this clonotype with a few counts. The V and J genes are TRBV29-1 and TRBJ2-1; 7 nucleotides agree with TRBD2. J gave up 9 bases and V 7 bases, and 6 bases lay outside the gene matches. This CDR3 contains 11 residues. Germline lookup yields CDR1 SQVTM and CDR2 ANQGSEA. The DNA for the CDR3 is TGCAGCGCCCCGAGCGGGGTTGAGCAGTTCTTC. This translates into CSAPSGVEQFF.

This clonotype was picked up many times. CDR3 sequence reads: CASTRGVNTEAFF. The CDR3, as DNA: TGTGCCAGCACCCGAGGGGTGAACACTGAAGCTTTCTTT. The gene calls are TRBV2 and TRBJ1-1; D possibly corresponds to TRBD1 (5 bases). This CDR3 is built from 13 residues. Germline CDR1 reads SNHLY; CDR2 reads FYNNEI. The ends were cut back, 7 bases at V and 0 bases at J, with 9 bases in the middle.

The sample holds many counts of this clonotype. The chain recombines TRBV6-1 with TRBJ2-5; 16 nucleotides agree with TRBD2. V shed 7 bases, J shed 5 bases, and the junction held 7 bases outside the gene matches. The germline V gene encodes CDR1 MNHNS and CDR2 SASEGT. The CDR3 runs to 16 residues. CDR3 in DNA: TGTGCCAGCATCCAGGGACTAGCGGGGGGGGGGGAGACCCAGTACTTC. Residues: CASIQGLAGGGETQYF.

This clonotype was seen only a few times. The chain uses TRBV27 and TRBJ1-5; D perhaps matches TRBD1 (6 bases). The CDR3 consists of 18 residues. Deletions cut 5 bases from V and 1 base from J, with 21 bases between. CDR1 and CDR2 (germline): MNHEY, SMNVEV (reference sequence). CDR3 DNA sequence: TGTGCCAGCAGTAAATACAGGGTAGGGTATCGGAGCAATCAGCCCCAGCATTTT. Protein sequence: CASSKYRVGYRSNQPQHF.

This clonotype was counted many times. The V call is TRBV6-1, the J call TRBJ1-2; maybe TRBD1 (5 bases). The germline CDR1 and CDR2 sequences are MNHNS and SASEGT. V was shortened by 7 bases and J by 2 bases, with 23 bases between the two germline ends. The CDR3 is made up of 17 amino acids. CDR3 DNA: TGTGCCAGCACCCGAGGAGGGAGGGGAGTCTTAAACTATGGCTACACCTTC. Amino acids: CASTRGGRGVLNYGYTF.